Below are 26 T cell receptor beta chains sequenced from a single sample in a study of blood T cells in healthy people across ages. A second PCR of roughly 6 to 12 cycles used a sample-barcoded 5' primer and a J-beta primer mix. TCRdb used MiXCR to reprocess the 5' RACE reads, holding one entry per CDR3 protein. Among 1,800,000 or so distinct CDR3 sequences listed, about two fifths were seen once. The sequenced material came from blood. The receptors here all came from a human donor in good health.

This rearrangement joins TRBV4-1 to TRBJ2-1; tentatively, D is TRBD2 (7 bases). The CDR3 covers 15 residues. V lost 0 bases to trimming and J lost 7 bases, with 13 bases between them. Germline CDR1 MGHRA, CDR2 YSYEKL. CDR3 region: CASSQDGGGWNEQFF. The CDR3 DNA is TGCGCCAGCAGCCAAGATGGGGGGGGCTGGAATGAGCAGTTCTTC.

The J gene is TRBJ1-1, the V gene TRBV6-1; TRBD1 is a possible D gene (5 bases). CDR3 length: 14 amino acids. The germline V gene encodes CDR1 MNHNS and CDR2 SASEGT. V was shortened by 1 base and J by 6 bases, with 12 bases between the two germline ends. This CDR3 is CASSEDGGAAEAFF. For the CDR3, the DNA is TGTGCCAGCAGTGAAGATGGAGGGGCAGCTGAAGCTTTCTTT.

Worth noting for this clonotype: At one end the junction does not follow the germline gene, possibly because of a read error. The CDR3, as DNA: TGTGCCAGCAGTCCATACGCCCTGGACAGGTATAGCAATCAGCCCCGGCATTTT. Its translation is CASSPYALDRYSNQPRHF. J is TRBJ1-5 and V is TRBV27; 7 bases agree with TRBD1. In germline, CDR1 is MNHEY, CDR2 SMNVEV (reference sequence). This CDR3 region has 18 residues.

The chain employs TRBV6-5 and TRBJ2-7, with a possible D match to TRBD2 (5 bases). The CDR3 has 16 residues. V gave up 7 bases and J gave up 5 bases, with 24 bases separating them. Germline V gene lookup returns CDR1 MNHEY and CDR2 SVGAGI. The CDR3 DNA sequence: TGTGCCAGCACCCCCTTTAGAGCTGGAGGACTCGACGAGCAGTACTTC. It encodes CASTPFRAGGLDEQYF.

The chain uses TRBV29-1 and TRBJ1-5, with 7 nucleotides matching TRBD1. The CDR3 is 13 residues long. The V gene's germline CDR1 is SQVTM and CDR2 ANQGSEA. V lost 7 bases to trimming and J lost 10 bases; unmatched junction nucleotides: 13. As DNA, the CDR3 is TGCAGCGCAACTGACAGGGCCGCTGGACCCCAGCATTTT. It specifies CSATDRAAGPQHF.

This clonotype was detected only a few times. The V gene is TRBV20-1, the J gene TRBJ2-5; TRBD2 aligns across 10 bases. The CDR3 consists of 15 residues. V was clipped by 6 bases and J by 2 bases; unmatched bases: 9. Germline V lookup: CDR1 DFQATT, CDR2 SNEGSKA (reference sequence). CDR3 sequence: CSARGSGGKQETQYF. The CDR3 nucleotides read TGCAGTGCCCGCGGTAGCGGGGGGAAACAAGAGACCCAGTACTTC.

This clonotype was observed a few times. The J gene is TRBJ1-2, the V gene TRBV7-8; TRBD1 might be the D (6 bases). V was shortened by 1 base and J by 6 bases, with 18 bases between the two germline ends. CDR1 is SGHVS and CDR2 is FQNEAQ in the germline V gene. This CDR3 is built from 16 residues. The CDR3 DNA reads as TGTGCCAGCAGCTTAGGGACAGCCGTGGGTCCACATGGCTACACCTTC. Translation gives CASSLGTAVGPHGYTF.

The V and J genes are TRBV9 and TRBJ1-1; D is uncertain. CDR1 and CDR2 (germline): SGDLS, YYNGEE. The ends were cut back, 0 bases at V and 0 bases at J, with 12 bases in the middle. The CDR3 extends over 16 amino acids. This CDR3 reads CASSVVGSTLNTEAFF. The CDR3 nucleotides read TGTGCCAGCAGCGTAGTAGGGAGTACCTTGAACACTGAAGCTTTCTTT.

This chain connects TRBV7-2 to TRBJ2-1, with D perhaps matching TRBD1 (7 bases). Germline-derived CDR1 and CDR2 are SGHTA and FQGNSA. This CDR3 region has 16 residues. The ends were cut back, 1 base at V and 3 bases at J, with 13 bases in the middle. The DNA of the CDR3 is TGTGCCAGCAGCTTAGAAGGGGGGACAGTCTACAATGAGCAGTTCTTC. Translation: CASSLEGGTVYNEQFF. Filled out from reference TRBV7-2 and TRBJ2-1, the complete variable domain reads GAGVSQSPSNKVTEKGKDVELRCDPISGHTALYWYRQSLGQGLEFLIYFQGNSAPDKSGLPSDRFSAERTGGSVSTLTIQRTQQEDSAVYLCASSLEGGTVYNEQFFGPGTRLTVL.

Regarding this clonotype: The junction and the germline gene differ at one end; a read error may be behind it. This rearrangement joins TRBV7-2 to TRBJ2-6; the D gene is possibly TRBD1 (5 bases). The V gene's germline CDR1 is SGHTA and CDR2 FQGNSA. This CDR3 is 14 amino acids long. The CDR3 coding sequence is TGTGCCAGCAGCGTCAACTCTGGGGCCAACGTCCCGACTTTT. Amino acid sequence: CASSVNSGANVPTF.

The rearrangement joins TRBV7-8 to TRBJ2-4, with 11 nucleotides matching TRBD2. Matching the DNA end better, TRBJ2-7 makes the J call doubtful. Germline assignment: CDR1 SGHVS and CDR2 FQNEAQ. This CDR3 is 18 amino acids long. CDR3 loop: CASSLPWGTSGENYEQYV. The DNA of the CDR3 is TGTGCCAGCAGCTTACCGTGGGGGACTAGCGGAGAAAACTACGAGCAGTACGTC.

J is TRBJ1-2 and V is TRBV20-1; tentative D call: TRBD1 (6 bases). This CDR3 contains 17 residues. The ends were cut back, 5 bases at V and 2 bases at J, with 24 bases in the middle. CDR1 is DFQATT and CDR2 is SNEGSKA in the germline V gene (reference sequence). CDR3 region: CSAAPSIIQGKNYGYTF. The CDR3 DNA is TGCAGTGCTGCCCCTTCTATTATTCAGGGGAAGAACTATGGCTACACCTTC.

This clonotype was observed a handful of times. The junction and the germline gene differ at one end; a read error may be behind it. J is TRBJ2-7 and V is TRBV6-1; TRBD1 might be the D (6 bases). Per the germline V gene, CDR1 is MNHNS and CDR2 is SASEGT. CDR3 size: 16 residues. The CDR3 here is CASSEAGTGSTYEQYF. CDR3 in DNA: TGTGCTAGCAGTGAAGCTGGCACAGGGTCAACCTACGAGCAGTACTTC.

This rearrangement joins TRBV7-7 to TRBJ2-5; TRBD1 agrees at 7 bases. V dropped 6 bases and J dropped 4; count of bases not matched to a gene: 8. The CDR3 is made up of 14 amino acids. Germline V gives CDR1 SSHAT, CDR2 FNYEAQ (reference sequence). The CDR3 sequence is CASSPTGNGETQYF. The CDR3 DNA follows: TGTGCCAGCAGTCCGACAGGGAATGGAGAGACCCAGTACTTC. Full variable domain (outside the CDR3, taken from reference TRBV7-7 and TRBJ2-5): GAGVSQSPRYKVTKRGQDVTLRCDPISSHATLYWYQQALGQGPEFLTYFNYEAQPDKSGLPSDRFSAERPEGSISTLTIQRTEQRDSAMYRCASSPTGNGETQYFGPGTRLLVL.

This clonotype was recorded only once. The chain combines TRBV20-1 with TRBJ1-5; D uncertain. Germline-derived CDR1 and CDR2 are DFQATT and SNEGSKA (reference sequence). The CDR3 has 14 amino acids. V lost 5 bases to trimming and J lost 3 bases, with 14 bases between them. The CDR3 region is CSAGQGRINQPQHF. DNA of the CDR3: TGCAGTGCTGGTCAAGGACGGATCAATCAGCCCCAGCATTTT.

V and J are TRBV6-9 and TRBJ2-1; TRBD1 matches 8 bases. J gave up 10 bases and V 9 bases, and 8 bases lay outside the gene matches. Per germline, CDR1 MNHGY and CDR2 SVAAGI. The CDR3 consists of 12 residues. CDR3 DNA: TGTGCCAGGAGGGACAGGCACTACGAGCAGTTCTTC. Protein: CARRDRHYEQFF.

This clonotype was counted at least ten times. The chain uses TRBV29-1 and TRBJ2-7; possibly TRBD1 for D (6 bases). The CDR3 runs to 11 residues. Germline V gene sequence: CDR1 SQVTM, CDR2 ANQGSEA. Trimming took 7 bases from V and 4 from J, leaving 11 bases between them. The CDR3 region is CSALRGYEQYF. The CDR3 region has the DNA TGCAGCGCCTTAAGGGGGTACGAGCAGTACTTC.

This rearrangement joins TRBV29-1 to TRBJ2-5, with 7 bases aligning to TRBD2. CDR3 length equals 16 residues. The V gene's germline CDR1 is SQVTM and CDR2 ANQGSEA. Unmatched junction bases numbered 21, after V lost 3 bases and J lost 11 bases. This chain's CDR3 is CSVEPLSGGVGNEQYF. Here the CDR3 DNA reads TGCAGCGTTGAGCCCCTATCGGGGGGAGTGGGGAATGAGCAGTACTTC. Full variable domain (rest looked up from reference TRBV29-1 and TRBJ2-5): SAVISQKPSRDICQRGTSLTIQCQVDSQVTMMFWYRQQPGQSLTLIATANQGSEATYESGFVIDKFPISRPNLTFSTLTVSNMSPEDSSIYLCSVEPLSGGVGNEQYFGPGTRLLVL.

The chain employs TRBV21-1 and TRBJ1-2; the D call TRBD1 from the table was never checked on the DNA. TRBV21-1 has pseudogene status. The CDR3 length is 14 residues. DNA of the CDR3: TGTGCCAGCAGCAAAAAACAGGGGTCTGATGGCTACACCTTC. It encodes CASSKKQGSDGYTF.

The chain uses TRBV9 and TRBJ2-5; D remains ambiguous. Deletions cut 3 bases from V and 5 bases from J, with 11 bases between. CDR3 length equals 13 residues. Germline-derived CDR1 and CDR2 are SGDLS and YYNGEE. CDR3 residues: CASSAARGETQYF. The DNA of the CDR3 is TGTGCCAGCAGCGCTGCCCGTGGGGAGACCCAGTACTTC. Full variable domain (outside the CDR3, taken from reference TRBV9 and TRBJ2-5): DSGVTQTPKHLITATGQRVTLRCSPRSGDLSVYWYQQSLDQGLQFLIQYYNGEERAKGNILERFSAQQFPDLHSELNLSSLELGDSALYFCASSAARGETQYFGPGTRLLVL.

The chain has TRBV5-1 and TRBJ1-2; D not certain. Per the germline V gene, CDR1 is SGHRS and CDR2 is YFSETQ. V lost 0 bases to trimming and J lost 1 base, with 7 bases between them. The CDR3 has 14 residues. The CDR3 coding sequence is TGCGCCAGCAGCTTGGATGAGGGTAACTATGGCTACACCTTC. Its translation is CASSLDEGNYGYTF.

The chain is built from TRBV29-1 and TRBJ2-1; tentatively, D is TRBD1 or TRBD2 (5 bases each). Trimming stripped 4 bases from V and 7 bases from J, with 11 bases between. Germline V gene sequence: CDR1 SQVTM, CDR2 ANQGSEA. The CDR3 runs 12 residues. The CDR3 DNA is TGCAGCGTTGGGCTTGGGGGTAATGAGCAGTTCTTC. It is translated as CSVGLGGNEQFF.

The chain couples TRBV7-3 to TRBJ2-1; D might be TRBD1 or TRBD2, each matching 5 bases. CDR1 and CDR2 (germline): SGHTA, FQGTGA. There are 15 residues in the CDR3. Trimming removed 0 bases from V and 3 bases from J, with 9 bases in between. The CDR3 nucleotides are TGTGCCAGCAGCTTAACCGGGGCCGACTACAATGAGCAGTTCTTC. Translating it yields CASSLTGADYNEQFF.

The CDR3, as DNA: TGTGCCAGCAGACGAGGACAGGGGATTACCTACGAGCAGTACTTC. It yields the protein CASRRGQGITYEQYF. V is TRBV5-6 and J is TRBJ2-7, with 9 bases aligning to TRBD1. Germline CDR1 reads SGHDT; CDR2 reads YYEEEE. The J segment lost 2 bases and the V segment lost 5 bases, leaving 8 bases of the junction unmatched. The CDR3 has 15 amino acids.

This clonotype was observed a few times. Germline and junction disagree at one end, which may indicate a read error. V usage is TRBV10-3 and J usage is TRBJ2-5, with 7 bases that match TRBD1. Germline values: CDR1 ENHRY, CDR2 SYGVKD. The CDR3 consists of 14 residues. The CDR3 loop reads CATSGTGAQETQYF. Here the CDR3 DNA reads TGTGCCACCAGTGGAACAGGGGCCCAGGAGACCCAGTACTTC.

In nucleotides, the CDR3 is TGTGCCAGCAGGACCCAGGGGCCAGATACGCAGTATTTT. It is translated as CASRTQGPDTQYF. The chain joins TRBV5-5 to TRBJ2-3, with D tentatively TRBD1 (6 bases). V lost 5 bases, J lost 4 bases, and 11 bases lay in between. There are 13 residues in the CDR3. From germline, CDR1 is SGHKS and CDR2 YYEKEE (reference sequence).